This TCR beta chain was recorded in a study of identical twins. Healthy Caucasians, and only they, were the donors. General observations from the study: Twin sharing of out-of-frame TCR alpha was underestimated by models in monozygotic pairs. Alpha sequences out of frame and shared by twins had excess low generation probability. Less excess twin sharing appeared in beta out-of-frame sequences.

As to this clonotype: The antigen remains undetermined.

TCRdb fed the 5' RACE reads into MiXCR, producing one record per CDR3 protein. This table holds 450,000 or so distinct CDR3 sequences, 13% to 15% found once. Trimming cost V 5 bases and J 6 bases, with 10 bases left between them. The CDR3 extends over 13 amino acids. Germline V CDR1 and CDR2: KGHDR, SFDVKD. These sequences were also reported in another study, on yellow fever vaccine responses in identical twins.

The TCR originated in a woman younger than 30 in good health. V is TRBV24-1 and J is TRBJ2-1; D is unclear. Sequenced input: CD4+ T cells sorted from blood. The CDR3 DNA is TGTGCCACCAGTGGCGGTGCCCCCAATGAGCAGTTCTTC. This sequence encodes CATSGGAPNEQFF.